One T cell receptor (beta chain) is described in this entry. Sequencing used immunoSEQ multiplex PCR; TCRdb keeps in-frame clones, though not all of them. The sample yields roughly 400,000 clones, 80% to 95% seen once. This sample was included in a study of control samples from healthy donors and cancer patients. The CDR3 loop spans 14 amino acids. Germline assignment: CDR1 MNHNY and CDR2 SVGAGI (reference sequence). V was pared by 6 bases and J by 2 bases, with 12 bases between. The receptor's source is a man aged 35 to 55 with head and neck cancer. The material sequenced was PBMCs. V and J are TRBV6-6 and TRBJ2-3, with D tentatively TRBD1 or TRBD2 (5 bases each). CDR3 sequence: CASRGDLNTDTQYF. The CDR3 coding sequence is TGTGCCAGCAGAGGGGACCTGAACACAGATACGCAGTATTTT.